What follows are 3 T cell receptor beta chains derived from one specimen sequenced in a study of shared clonotypes between healthy human individuals. Assay used: immunoSEQ multiplex PCR; TCRdb lists only in-frame clones, some missing. The sample includes around 600,000 clones, roughly 96% of them seen just once. In the naive CD8 group, cells lacked CD45RO and were positively selected for CCR7, so terminally differentiated effector memory CD45RA+ cells were left out. Sequencing was performed on naive CD8+ T cells sorted from blood. These receptors were obtained from a woman in her 30s in good health.

This rearrangement joins TRBV19 to TRBJ2-1, with 14 bases lining up with TRBD2. Trimming at V came to 5 bases and at J to 5 bases, leaving 8 bases not matched to a gene. The CDR3 has 17 residues. Germline V lookup: CDR1 LNHDA, CDR2 SQIVND (reference sequence). The CDR3 loop reads CASSATGLAGAHNEQFF. The CDR3 bases are TGTGCCAGTAGTGCGACGGGACTAGCGGGAGCCCACAATGAGCAGTTCTTC.

The chain carries TRBV28 and TRBJ2-7; TRBD1 is a possible D gene (6 bases). Trimming removed 6 bases from V and 0 bases from J, with 12 bases in between. CDR3 size: 14 residues. CDR1 and CDR2 from the germline V gene are MDHEN and SYDVKM. This chain's CDR3 is CASRGGRSSYEQYF. CDR3 nucleotides: TGTGCCAGCAGAGGGGGACGCAGCTCCTACGAGCAGTACTTC.

Concerning this clone itself: Different DNA sequences within this sample yield the same CDR3. J is TRBJ1-5 and V is TRBV7-9; D is unresolved. V was clipped by 1 base and J by 3 bases, with 7 bases between them. The germline gives CDR1 SEHNR, CDR2 FQNEAQ (reference sequence). The CDR3 runs to 14 residues. Written as DNA, the CDR3 is TGTGCCAGCAGCTTAGGGGGAAACAATCAGCCCCAGCATTTT. Encoded protein: CASSLGGNNQPQHF.